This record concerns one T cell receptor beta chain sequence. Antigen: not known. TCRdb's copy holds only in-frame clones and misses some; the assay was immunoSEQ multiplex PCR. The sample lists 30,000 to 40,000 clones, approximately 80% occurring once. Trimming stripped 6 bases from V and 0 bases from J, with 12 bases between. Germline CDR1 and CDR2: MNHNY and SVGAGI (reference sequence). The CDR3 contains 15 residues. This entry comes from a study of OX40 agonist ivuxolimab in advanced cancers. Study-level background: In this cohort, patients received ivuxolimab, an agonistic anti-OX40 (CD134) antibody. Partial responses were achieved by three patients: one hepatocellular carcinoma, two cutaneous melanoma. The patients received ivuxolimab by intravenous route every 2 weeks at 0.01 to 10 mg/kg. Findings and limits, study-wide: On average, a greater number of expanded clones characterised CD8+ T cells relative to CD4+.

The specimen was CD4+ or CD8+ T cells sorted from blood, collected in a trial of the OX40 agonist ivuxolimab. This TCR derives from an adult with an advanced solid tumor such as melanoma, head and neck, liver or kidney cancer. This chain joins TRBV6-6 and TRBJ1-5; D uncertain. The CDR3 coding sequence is TGTGCCAGCAGCCTCGACTCTAATAGCAATCAGCCCCAGCATTTT. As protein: CASSLDSNSNQPQHF.